A single sample is the source of the 10 T cell receptor beta chains below, sequenced in a study of T cells in Graves' hyperthyroidism and ophthalmopathy. The TCR beta CDR3 regions underwent amplification using RNA transcripts as the source. Researchers ran a first-round RT-PCR on the TCR CDR3 using the HTBI primer set. TCRdb ran MiXCR on the multiplex PCR reads and lists one entry per CDR3 protein. Counted here are 500,000 or so distinct CDR3 sequences, approximately 17% occurring once; the ten biggest clones make up 17%. The specimen was blood. Every receptor here comes from a woman aged 18-29 years with Graves' ophthalmopathy.

The J gene is TRBJ2-3, the V gene TRBV19; TRBD1 or TRBD2 may be the D gene (6 bases each). V lost 5 bases and J 1 base, leaving 16 bases between the germline ends. The CDR3 is made up of 16 amino acids. The germline gives CDR1 LNHDA, CDR2 SQIVND (reference sequence). The CDR3 nucleotides read TGTGCCAGTAGTCCCTGGGGGGCGACGGGCACAGATACGCAGTATTTT. Translation gives CASSPWGATGTDTQYF.

This sequence joins TRBV14 and TRBJ2-1; weak D call: TRBD1 (5 bases). The V gene's germline CDR1 is SGHDN and CDR2 FVKESK. The CDR3 is 17 amino acids. The germline V and J ends were trimmed by 2 bases and 7 bases, with 21 bases remaining between them. This CDR3 is CASSQPPGHTGRNEQFF. The CDR3 DNA reads as TGTGCCAGCAGCCAACCTCCCGGGCATACAGGTCGGAATGAGCAGTTCTTC.

The V gene is TRBV5-8, the J gene TRBJ1-4; tentatively, D is TRBD1 (5 bases). Germline CDR1 is SGHTS and CDR2 is YDEGEE. The CDR3 has 14 residues. Trimming took off 2 bases at V and 8 bases at J, with 13 bases between the two ends. CDR3 in amino acids: CASSFRDLGEKLFF. The CDR3 coding sequence is TGTGCCAGCAGCTTCCGGGACCTGGGCGAAAAACTGTTTTTT.

At least ten counts were recorded for this clonotype. The rearrangement joins TRBV11-2 to TRBJ2-1; 9 positions agree with TRBD1. This CDR3 contains 16 residues. The trim removed 7 bases at V and 7 bases at J, leaving 14 bases unmatched. Germline loops: CDR1 SGHAT, CDR2 FQNNGV. The CDR3, as DNA: TGTGCCAGCACCGACCGGGACAGGGTAATTTGGAATGAGCAGTTCTTC. As protein: CASTDRDRVIWNEQFF.

V and J are TRBV6-1 and TRBJ2-3, with 7 bases identical to TRBD2. This CDR3 contains 14 residues. V was pared by 10 bases and J by 0 bases, with 7 bases of the junction left unmatched. Germline V gene data show CDR1 as MNHNS and CDR2 as SASEGT. The CDR3 here is CATSFSGSTDTQYF. CDR3 sequence (DNA): TGTGCCACCTCTTTTAGCGGGAGCACAGATACGCAGTATTTT.

V gene TRBV27 combines with J gene TRBJ1-4, with D hard to call. Germline V gene lookup returns CDR1 MNHEY and CDR2 SMNVEV (reference sequence). Trimming shortened V by 4 bases and J by 0 bases, and 15 bases separated the two germline ends. The CDR3 consists of 17 residues. The CDR3 nucleotides are TGTGCCAGCAGTTCGTCGTCTGCGGGCCCAACTAATGAAAAACTGTTTTTT. Translating gives CASSSSSAGPTNEKLFF. Full variable domain (missing parts from reference TRBV27 and TRBJ1-4): EAQVTQNPRYLITVTGKKLTVTCSQNMNHEYMSWYRQDPGLGLRQIYYSMNVEVTDKGDVPEGYKVSRKEKRNFPLILESPSPNQTSLYFCASSSSSAGPTNEKLFFGSGTQLSVL.

This clonotype has ten or more counts. The V gene is TRBV6-1, the J gene TRBJ1-4; TRBD1 is a possible D gene (5 bases). The V end was cut by 1 base, the J end by 0 bases, with 6 bases between. CDR1 is MNHNS, CDR2 SASEGT, per germline. This CDR3 region has 15 residues. Here the CDR3 DNA reads TGTGCCAGCAGTGAAGGGGGGGCAACTAATGAAAAACTGTTTTTT. It yields the protein CASSEGGATNEKLFF.

This chain connects TRBV4-1 to TRBJ1-6; possibly TRBD1 for D (6 bases). This CDR3 is 18 amino acids long. CDR1 MGHRA and CDR2 YSYEKL come from the germline V gene. Trimming stripped 4 bases from V and 3 bases from J, with 19 bases between. In DNA form, the CDR3 reads TGCGCCAGCAGCCTTATACCGGGACACGAGGGCTATAATTCACCCCTCCACTTT. Its protein is CASSLIPGHEGYNSPLHF.

This clonotype was counted ten times or more. This sequence joins TRBV5-1 and TRBJ1-2; D is possibly TRBD1 (6 bases). V lost 3 bases and J 2 bases, leaving 8 bases between the germline ends. The CDR3 length is 13 residues. Looked up from germline, CDR1 is SGHRS and CDR2 is YFSETQ. CDR3 coding DNA: TGCGCCAGCAGCTCCGGACAGAACTATGGCTACACCTTC. Amino acid sequence: CASSSGQNYGYTF.

This clonotype has a handful of counts. V usage is TRBV28 and J usage is TRBJ2-1, with D maybe TRBD2 (5 bases). The CDR3 runs 12 residues. Germline CDR1 reads MDHEN; CDR2 reads SYDVKM. Trimming shortened V by 5 bases and J by 9 bases, and 11 bases separated the two germline ends. CDR3 nucleotide sequence: TGTGCCAGCAGTACGGACCGGGGTGAGCAGTTCTTC. Encoded protein: CASSTDRGEQFF. Full variable domain (remainder filled in from reference TRBV28 and TRBJ2-1): DVKVTQSSRYLVKRTGEKVFLECVQDMDHENMFWYRQDPGLGLRLIYFSYDVKMKEKGDIPEGYSVSREKKERFSLILESASTNQTSMYLCASSTDRGEQFFGPGTRLTVL.